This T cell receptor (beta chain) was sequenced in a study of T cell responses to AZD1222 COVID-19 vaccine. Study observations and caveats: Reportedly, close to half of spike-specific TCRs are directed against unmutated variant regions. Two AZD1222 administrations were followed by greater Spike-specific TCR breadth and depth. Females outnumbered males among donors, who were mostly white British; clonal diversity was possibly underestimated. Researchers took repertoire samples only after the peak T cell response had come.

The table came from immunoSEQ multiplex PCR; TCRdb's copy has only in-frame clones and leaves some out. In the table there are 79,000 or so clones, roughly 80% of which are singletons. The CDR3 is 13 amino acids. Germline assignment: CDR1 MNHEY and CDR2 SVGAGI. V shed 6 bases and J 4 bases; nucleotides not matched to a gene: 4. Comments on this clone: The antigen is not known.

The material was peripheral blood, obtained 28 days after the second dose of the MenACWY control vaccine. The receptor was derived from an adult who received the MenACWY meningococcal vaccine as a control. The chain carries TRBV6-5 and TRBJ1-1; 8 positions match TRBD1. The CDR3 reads CASRDRAITEAFF. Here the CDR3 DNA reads TGTGCCAGCAGGGACAGGGCTATCACTGAAGCTTTCTTT.